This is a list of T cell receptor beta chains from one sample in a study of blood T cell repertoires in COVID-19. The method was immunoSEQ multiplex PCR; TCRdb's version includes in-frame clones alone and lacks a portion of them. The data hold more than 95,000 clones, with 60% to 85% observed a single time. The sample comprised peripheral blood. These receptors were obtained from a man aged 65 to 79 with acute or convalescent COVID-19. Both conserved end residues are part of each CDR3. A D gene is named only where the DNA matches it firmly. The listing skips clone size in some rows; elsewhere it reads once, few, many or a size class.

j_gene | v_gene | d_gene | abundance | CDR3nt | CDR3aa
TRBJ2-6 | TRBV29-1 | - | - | TGCAGCGTTGAAGTTCGAGAAAACTCTGGGGCCAACGTCCTGACTTTC | CSVEVRENSGANVLTF
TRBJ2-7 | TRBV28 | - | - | TGTGCCAGCAGTTTAGGGGCGGAGTACGAGCAGTACTTC | CASSLGAEYEQYF
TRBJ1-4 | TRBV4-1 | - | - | TGCGCCAGCAGCCAAGTAGCTGGGTCTAATGAAAAACTGTTTTTT | CASSQVAGSNEKLFF
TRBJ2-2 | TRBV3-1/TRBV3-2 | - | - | TGTGCCAGCAGCCCCCTAGGAGTTGGCACCGGGGAGCTGTTTTTT | CASSPLGVGTGELFF
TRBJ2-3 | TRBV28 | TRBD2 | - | TGTGCCAGCAGTTCCCTAGCGGGCAGGGCAGATACGCAGTATTTT | CASSSLAGRADTQYF
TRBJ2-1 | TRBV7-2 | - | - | TGTGCCAGCAGCTTAGGAGCTACTTACTCTGAGCAGTTCTTC | CASSLGATYSEQFF
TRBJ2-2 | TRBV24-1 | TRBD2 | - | TGTGCCACCAGTGATTTGCAAGGCCGATCGGAGACTAGCGGAAGAACCGGGGAGCTGTTTTTT | CATSDLQGRSETSGRTGELFF
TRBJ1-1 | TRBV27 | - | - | TGTGCCAGCCGCGGGGGGGGTTGGGGGAATTTGAACACTGAAGCTTTCTTT | CASRGGGWGNLNTEAFF
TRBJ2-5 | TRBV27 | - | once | TGTGCCAGCAGGGGGGGGGCGCGGGTGTCCCAGTACTTC | CASRGGARVSQYF
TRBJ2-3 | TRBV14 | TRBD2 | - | TGTGCCAGCAGCCAAGTGGGAGGGGTTGCAGATACGCAGTATTTT | CASSQVGGVADTQYF
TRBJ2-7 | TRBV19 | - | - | TGTGCCAGTAGTATGGGGGCAGCCGAGCGGTACTTC | CASSMGAAERYF
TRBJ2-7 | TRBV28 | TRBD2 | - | TGTGCCACCTTAGCGGGAGCCTTAACCGAGCAGTACTTC | CATLAGALTEQYF
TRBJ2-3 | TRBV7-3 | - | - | TGTGCCAGCAGCCCCCAGGGGACCGATACGCAGTATTTT | CASSPQGTDTQYF
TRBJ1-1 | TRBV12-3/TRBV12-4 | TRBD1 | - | TGTGCCAGCAGACAGGGGATTGAAGCTTTCTTT | CASRQGIEAFF
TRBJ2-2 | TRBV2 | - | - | TGTGCCAGCAGTGCCGACAGCGCGAACACCGGGGAGCTGTTTTTT | CASSADSANTGELFF
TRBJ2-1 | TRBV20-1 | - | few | TGCAGTGCTCCCGCCTATGATGAGCAGTTCTTC | CSAPAYDEQFF
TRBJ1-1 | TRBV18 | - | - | TGTGCCAGCTCACCGGCCAGCCCTTCAGGCACTGAAGCTTTCTTT | CASSPASPSGTEAFF
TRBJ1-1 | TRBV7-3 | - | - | TGTGCCAGCAGCTTATACGCAGGGCGGGCTTTCTTT | CASSLYAGRAFF
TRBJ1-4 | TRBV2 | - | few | TGTGCCAGCAGTGAGGGGGGGCCTGGCCTGGAAAAACTGTTTTTT | CASSEGGPGLEKLFF
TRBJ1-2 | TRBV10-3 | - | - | TGTGCCACCACTCGGGCCGAAGGACTTTACTATGGCTACACCTTC | CATTRAEGLYYGYTF
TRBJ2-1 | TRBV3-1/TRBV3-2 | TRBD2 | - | TGTGCCAGCACCCGGGACTACTCTATCCCCTACAATGAGCAGTTCTTC | CASTRDYSIPYNEQFF
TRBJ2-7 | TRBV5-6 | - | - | TGTGCCAGCAGCTGGGGACATTCCTACGGGCAGTACTTC | CASSWGHSYGQYF
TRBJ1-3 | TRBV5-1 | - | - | TGCGCCAGCAGCTTGGGAGATACCGGAAACACCATATATTTT | CASSLGDTGNTIYF
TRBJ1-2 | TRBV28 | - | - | TGTGCCAGCAGTTTCGGTCGGGGAGCGGTTGGCTACACCTTC | CASSFGRGAVGYTF
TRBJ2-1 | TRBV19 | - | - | TGTGCCAGTAGTTGGGCGGGGGCTGACAATGAGCAGTTCTTC | CASSWAGADNEQFF
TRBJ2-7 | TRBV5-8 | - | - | TGTGCCAGCAGCCTTCCCGCCGTCGCCATCTCGCCTACCTACGAGCAGTACTTC | CASSLPAVAISPTYEQYF
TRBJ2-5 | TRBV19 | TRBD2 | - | TGTGCCAGTAGAATCGGGGGGGCCGAGACCCAGTACTTC | CASRIGGAETQYF
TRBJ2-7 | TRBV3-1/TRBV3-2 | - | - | TGTGCCAGCAGTCTCTTCGGGGAGCAGTACTTC | CASSLFGEQYF
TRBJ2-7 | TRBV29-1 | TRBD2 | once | TGCAGCGTCCTTGGGGGGGGCTACGAGCAGTACTTC | CSVLGGGYEQYF
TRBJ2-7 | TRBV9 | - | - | TGTGCCAGCAGCGCCGACAGGTCCACGGCCGAGCAGTACTTC | CASSADRSTAEQYF
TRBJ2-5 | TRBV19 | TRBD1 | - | TGTGCCAGTAGTAGAAACAGGGGATCCTTAGAGACCCAGTACTTC | CASSRNRGSLETQYF
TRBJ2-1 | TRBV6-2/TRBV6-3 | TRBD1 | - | TGTGCCAGCAGCCTCGGACAGGGAGTTTACAATGAGCAGTTCTTC | CASSLGQGVYNEQFF
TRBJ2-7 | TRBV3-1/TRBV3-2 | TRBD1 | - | TGTGCCAGCAGCCGACAGGGGAACTACGAGCAGTACTTC | CASSRQGNYEQYF
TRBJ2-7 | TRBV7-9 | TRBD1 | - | TGTGCCAGCAGCCCCCATGACAGGGCCTACGAGCAGTACTTC | CASSPHDRAYEQYF
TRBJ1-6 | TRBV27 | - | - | TGTGCCAGCAGTTTAGGGCAGTTCTATAATTCACCCCTCCACTTT | CASSLGQFYNSPLHF
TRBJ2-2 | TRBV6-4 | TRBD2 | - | TGTGCCAGCAGTGAACTAGCGGGAGACACCGGGGAGCTGTTTTTT | CASSELAGDTGELFF
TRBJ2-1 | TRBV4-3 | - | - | TGCGCCAGCAGCCAAAACGGGGAGGATGAGCAGTTCTTC | CASSQNGEDEQFF
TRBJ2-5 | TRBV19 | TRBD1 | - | TGTGCCAGTAGGTCGGGACAGCACCAAGAGACCCAGTACTTC | CASRSGQHQETQYF
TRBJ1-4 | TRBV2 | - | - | TGTGCCAGCAGGGAGAGCGGACAGTCAAATGAAAAACTGTTTTTT | CASRESGQSNEKLFF
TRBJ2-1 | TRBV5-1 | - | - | TGCGCCAGCAGCTTGGCCGAGGGGGGGTCCTACAATGAGCAGTTCTTC | CASSLAEGGSYNEQFF
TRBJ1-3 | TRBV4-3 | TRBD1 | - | TGCGCCAGCAGCCAAGAGGGCAGGGGGATGAACACCATATATTTT | CASSQEGRGMNTIYF
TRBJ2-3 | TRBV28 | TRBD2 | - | TGTGCCAGCAGTTCCTATTATTCTAGCGGGACTGGCACAGATACGCAGTATTTT | CASSSYYSSGTGTDTQYF
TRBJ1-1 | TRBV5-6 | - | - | TGTGCCAGCAGCCGCGAGACAGGCCAAGCTTTCTTT | CASSRETGQAFF
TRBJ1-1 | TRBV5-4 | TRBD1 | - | TGTGCCAGCAGCTCGGGCGGGACAGGACCGAACACTGAAGCTTTCTTT | CASSSGGTGPNTEAFF
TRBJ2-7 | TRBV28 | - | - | TGTGCCAGCACCCGCGGAGACAGCGCGAACGGCTACGAGCAGTACTTC | CASTRGDSANGYEQYF
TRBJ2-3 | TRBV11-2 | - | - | TGTGCCAGCAGTTCCAGGGTCCTCCCCACAGATACGCAGTATTTT | CASSSRVLPTDTQYF
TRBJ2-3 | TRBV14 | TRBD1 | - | TGTGCCAGCAGCCGGACAGGATGGAATACGCAGTATTTT | CASSRTGWNTQYF
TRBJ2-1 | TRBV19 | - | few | TGTGCCAGTAGTATAGCCCTTGGCGGATCGCGGTACAATGAGCAGTTCTTC | CASSIALGGSRYNEQFF
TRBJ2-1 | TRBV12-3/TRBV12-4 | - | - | TGTGCCAGCAGTGTAACTAGCTATGAGCAGTTCTTC | CASSVTSYEQFF
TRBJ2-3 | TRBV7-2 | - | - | TGTGCCAGCAGCTTATCGGGGACTTCAGATACGCAGTATTTT | CASSLSGTSDTQYF
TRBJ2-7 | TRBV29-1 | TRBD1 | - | TGCAGCGTTGAAGATTGGACAGGGCAAACCTACGAGCAGTACTTC | CSVEDWTGQTYEQYF
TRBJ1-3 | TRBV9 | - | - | TGTGCCAGCAGCCCAGTCCAGGGGGGAAACACCATATATTTT | CASSPVQGGNTIYF
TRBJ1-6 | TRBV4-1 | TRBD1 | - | TGCGCCAGCAGCCTGGGATCAGGGGGCGATTCACCCCTCCACTTT | CASSLGSGGDSPLHF
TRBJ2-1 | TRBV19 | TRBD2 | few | TGTGCCAGTAGGATCGATAGCGGGTACAATGAGCAGTTCTTC | CASRIDSGYNEQFF
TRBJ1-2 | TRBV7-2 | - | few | TGTGCCAGCAGCTTACTCAGCGTGAGTGGTGGCTACACCTTC | CASSLLSVSGGYTF